These 31 T cell receptor beta chains were sequenced from one sample in a study of CD8+ T cells in alopecia areata. The sequencing template was cDNA reverse transcribed from extracted RNA. The assay was immunoSEQ multiplex PCR, and TCRdb's table has in-frame clones only and misses some. This table has 100,000 to 150,000 clones, around 49% appearing once. Sequencing was performed on CD8+ T cells sorted from blood, taken at week 0. These receptors were obtained from a human donor with alopecia areata.

The V gene is TRBV30, the J gene TRBJ2-6; D is perhaps TRBD1 or TRBD2 (5 bases each). Germline-derived CDR1 and CDR2 are GTSNPN and SVGIG (reference sequence). The CDR3 runs 18 residues. The V end lost 0 bases, the J end lost 0 bases, and 15 bases lay between the germline ends. The CDR3 DNA reads as TGTGCCTGGAGTGTCAGAGGGGTCAAGGGCTCTGGGGCCAACGTCCTGACTTTC. As protein: CAWSVRGVKGSGANVLTF.

Here the CDR3 reads CASSPPPGGADTGELFF. Written as DNA, the CDR3 is TGTGCCAGCAGCCCTCCACCCGGGGGGGCGGACACCGGGGAGCTGTTTTTT. V usage is TRBV7-9 and J usage is TRBJ2-2; 8 nucleotides line up with TRBD2. The CDR3 sequence is 17 residues long. V trimming: 5 bases; J trimming: 3 bases; junction bases outside the gene matches: 11. Germline lookup yields CDR1 SEHNR and CDR2 FQNEAQ (reference sequence). Filled out from reference TRBV7-9 and TRBJ2-2, the complete variable domain reads DTGVSQNPRHKITKRGQNVTFRCDPISEHNRLYWYRQTLGQGPEFLTYFQNEAQLEKSRLLSDRFSAERPKGSFSTLEIQRTEQGDSAMYLCASSPPPGGADTGELFFGEGSRLTVL.

The chain couples TRBV13 to TRBJ2-7; D remains ambiguous. Germline-derived CDR1 and CDR2 are PRHDT and FYEKMQ (reference sequence). The CDR3 has 13 amino acids. Trimming took 3 bases from V and 2 from J, leaving 8 bases between them. The CDR3 region is CASSLGTTYEQYF. In DNA, the CDR3 is TGTGCCAGCAGCTTGGGCACCACCTACGAGCAGTACTTC.

This chain links TRBV5-1 with TRBJ1-1, with D uncertain. This CDR3 region has 14 residues. V lost 4 bases and J lost 5, with 15 bases in between. Per germline, CDR1 SGHRS and CDR2 YFSETQ. CDR3 loop: CASSRGGVGTEAFF. In nucleotides, the CDR3 is TGCGCCAGCAGCCGTGGAGGCGTAGGGACTGAAGCTTTCTTT.

The chain couples TRBV25-1 to TRBJ2-5, with 9 positions matching TRBD2. V dropped 10 bases and J dropped 5; count of bases not matched to a gene: 11. The CDR3 spans 14 residues. Germline V gene sequence: CDR1 MGHDK, CDR2 SYGVNS. The CDR3 is CAIRAGGGTETQYF. In DNA, the CDR3 is TGTGCCATCCGTGCGGGGGGGGGCACGGAGACCCAGTACTTC.

The chain links TRBV13 to TRBJ2-5; 11 bases match TRBD2. The J call is doubtful: the DNA matches TRBJ2-7 better. Germline CDR1 PRHDT, CDR2 FYEKMQ (reference sequence). The CDR3 spans 15 residues. The CDR3 sequence is CASSARLAGIYEQYF. The CDR3 coding sequence is TGTGCCAGCAGCGCCCGACTAGCGGGGATTTACGAGCAGTACTTC.

This sequence joins TRBV6-5 and TRBJ1-1, with D possibly being TRBD1 (5 bases). Germline lookup yields CDR1 MNHEY and CDR2 SVGAGI. Trimming removed 6 bases at V and 4 bases at J, with 12 bases between. The CDR3 consists of 13 residues. The CDR3 sequence: CASSRGSGTEAFF. The CDR3 DNA follows: TGTGCCAGCAGCCGGGGCTCGGGCACTGAAGCTTTCTTT.

The V gene is TRBV4-1, the J gene TRBJ2-1; D is uncertain. The CDR3 has 11 amino acids. V was pared by 1 base and J by 7 bases, with 2 bases between. The germline V gene encodes CDR1 MGHRA and CDR2 YSYEKL. CDR3 coding DNA: TGCGCCAGCAGCCAAGCAAATGAGCAGTTCTTC. Translated: CASSQANEQFF.

This clone was seen only a few times. This chain joins TRBV6-6 and TRBJ2-7, with 7 positions matching TRBD2. This CDR3 has 11 amino acids. Per the germline V gene, CDR1 is MNHNY and CDR2 is SVGAGI (reference sequence). V lost 8 bases, J lost 7 bases, and 5 bases stayed unmatched. The CDR3 protein is CASAAGGEQYF. Here the CDR3 DNA reads TGTGCCAGCGCTGCCGGGGGGGAGCAGTACTTC.

The chain employs TRBV5-6 and TRBJ2-1; D not resolved. Germline assignment: CDR1 SGHDT and CDR2 YYEEEE. The CDR3 spans 14 residues. Trimming removed 0 bases at V and 3 bases at J, with 7 bases between. CDR3 amino acids: CASSLDSDYNEQFF. In nucleotides, the CDR3 is TGTGCCAGCAGCTTGGATTCAGACTACAATGAGCAGTTCTTC.

In this sample, this clone turned up once. V is TRBV29-1 and J is TRBJ2-7, with a possible D match to TRBD1 (5 bases). V shed 5 bases and J shed 5 bases, with 22 bases lying between them. Germline assignment: CDR1 SQVTM and CDR2 ANQGSEA. The CDR3 runs 15 residues. The CDR3 coding sequence is TGCAGCGTTAGGGCCGCCTCGACAGACCGTAACGAGCAGTACTTC. Its protein product is CSVRAASTDRNEQYF.

This clone was observed a few times. V is TRBV27 and J is TRBJ1-2, with 10 bases that match TRBD1. This CDR3 comprises 15 residues. V shed 4 bases and J 4 bases; nucleotides not matched to a gene: 6. CDR1 MNHEY and CDR2 SMNVEV come from the germline V gene (reference sequence). CDR3: CASSSRDRGGYGYTF. DNA for the CDR3: TGTGCCAGCAGTTCCCGGGACAGGGGAGGCTATGGCTACACCTTC.

This clone was detected only a few times. The chain combines TRBV5-6 with TRBJ2-7; perhaps TRBD2 as D (6 bases). V lost 4 bases to trimming and J lost 3 bases, with 17 bases between them. The germline V gene encodes CDR1 SGHDT and CDR2 YYEEEE. The CDR3 contains 15 residues. The chain's CDR3 is CASSRLGAGIYEQYF. The CDR3 coding sequence is TGTGCCAGCAGCCGTTTAGGAGCGGGCATCTACGAGCAGTACTTC. The full variable domain, with the rest looked up from reference TRBV5-6 and TRBJ2-7, is DAGVTQSPTHLIKTRGQQVTLRCSPKSGHDTVSWYQQALGQGPQFIFQYYEEEERQRGNFPDRFSGHQFPNYSSELNVNALLLGDSALYLCASSRLGAGIYEQYFGPGTRLTVT.

This chain connects TRBV23-1 to TRBJ1-5; TRBD1 agrees at 8 bases. TRBV23-1 is given ORF status, its function remaining uncertain. The CDR3 extends over 16 amino acids. The junction had 14 bases not matched to a gene; V was cut back by 8 bases and J by 5 bases. The CDR3 nucleotides are TGCGCCAGCTTACCCTCGCAGGGGGCGCGACATCAGCCCCAGCATTTT. The encoded protein is CASLPSQGARHQPQHF.

In DNA form, the CDR3 reads TGTGCCAGCAGTTTATCAATAGCGGGGGGGCCTCTAGAGACCCAGTACTTC. Protein sequence: CASSLSIAGGPLETQYF. The J gene is TRBJ2-5, the V gene TRBV27; 11 bases agree with TRBD2. CDR1 is MNHEY, CDR2 SMNVEV, per germline (reference sequence). The CDR3 consists of 17 residues. V shed 0 bases, J shed 4 bases, and the junction held 7 bases outside the gene matches.

The chain has TRBV25-1 and TRBJ2-2; TRBD1 matches 8 bases. Trimming removed 4 bases from V and 3 bases from J; junction bases left unmatched: 4. Germline V lookup: CDR1 MGHDK, CDR2 SYGVNS. This CDR3 has 15 residues. The CDR3 DNA follows: TGTGCCAGCAGTGGTGACAGGGGATACACCGGGGAGCTGTTTTTT. This translates into CASSGDRGYTGELFF.

V and J are TRBV10-3 and TRBJ2-7; D could derive from TRBD1 or TRBD2 (5 bases each). Germline-derived CDR1 and CDR2 are ENHRY and SYGVKD. V was clipped by 3 bases and J by 7 bases, with 13 bases between them. The CDR3 spans 13 residues. This chain's CDR3 is CAISEGTLGEQYF. In DNA, the CDR3 is TGTGCCATCAGTGAAGGGACCCTGGGTGAGCAGTACTTC.

The rearrangement uses TRBV15 and TRBJ2-7; no clear D gene. Germline CDR1 and CDR2: LNHNV and YYDKDF (reference sequence). Trimming cost V 5 bases and J 7 bases, with 15 bases left between them. The CDR3 runs to 13 residues. The CDR3 bases are TGTGCCACCAGCGTCGACCTAGAGGCTGAGCAGTACTTC. It encodes CATSVDLEAEQYF.

The CDR3 DNA reads as TGTGCCTGGATGGGGTTGGGTAACAATGAGCAGTTCTTC. Residues: CAWMGLGNNEQFF. This chain connects TRBV30 to TRBJ2-1; D not resolved. The CDR3 consists of 13 residues. V shed 4 bases and J shed 5 bases, with 12 bases lying between them. From germline, CDR1 is GTSNPN and CDR2 SVGIG (reference sequence).

This clone came up many times. V is TRBV10-3 and J is TRBJ2-3, with 11 bases identical to TRBD2. J was trimmed by 4 bases and V by 7 bases; bases with no gene match: 4. This CDR3 comprises 14 residues. Germline lookup yields CDR1 ENHRY and CDR2 SYGVKD. The CDR3 here is CAIKTSGESDTQYF. The CDR3 region has the DNA TGTGCCATCAAGACTAGCGGGGAGTCAGATACGCAGTATTTT.

This clone occurred a few times. The chain combines TRBV2 with TRBJ2-3; D might be TRBD1 (6 bases). V was pared by 10 bases and J by 1 base, with 9 bases between. CDR3 length: 12 amino acids. CDR1 is SNHLY, CDR2 FYNNEI, per germline. The CDR3 loop reads CANRDGTDTQYF. The CDR3 DNA reads TGTGCCAACAGGGACGGCACAGATACGCAGTATTTT.

This clone was seen more than once but under ten times. This chain joins TRBV29-1 and TRBJ2-2, with D possibly TRBD1 on 5 matching bases. The CDR3 loop spans 12 amino acids. V was pared by 5 bases and J by 4 bases, with 8 bases between. The germline CDR1 and CDR2 sequences are SQVTM and ANQGSEA. CDR3 loop: CSVQGSTGELFF. CDR3 in DNA: TGCAGCGTTCAGGGAAGCACCGGGGAGCTGTTTTTT.

This chain joins TRBV30 and TRBJ1-4, with D perhaps matching TRBD1 (6 bases). Trimming pared 2 bases from V and 5 bases from J, leaving 12 bases between. Germline V CDR1 and CDR2: GTSNPN, SVGIG (reference sequence). The CDR3 has 14 residues. CDR3 sequence reads: CAWSPGAGNEKLFF. The CDR3 bases are TGTGCCTGGAGTCCAGGGGCCGGGAATGAAAAACTGTTTTTT.

The chain recombines TRBV4-3 with TRBJ2-3; no reliable D call. From germline, CDR1 is LGHNA and CDR2 YSLEER. V lost 1 base, J lost 0 bases, and 14 bases lay in between. The CDR3 is 17 amino acids. The CDR3 spells CASSQAPGQISTDTQYF. In DNA, the CDR3 is TGCGCCAGCAGCCAAGCCCCCGGGCAGATTAGCACAGATACGCAGTATTTT.

The rearrangement links TRBV29-1 to TRBJ2-3; D is undetermined. V dropped 0 bases and J dropped 1 base, with 11 bases sitting between them. CDR3 length: 15 residues. Germline loops: CDR1 SQVTM, CDR2 ANQGSEA. The chain's CDR3 is CSVEDQGRRTDTQYF. CDR3 coding DNA: TGCAGCGTTGAAGATCAAGGACGGCGCACAGATACGCAGTATTTT.

The CDR3 spells CATRWGAGTDTQYF. CDR3 nucleotide sequence: TGTGCCACCCGCTGGGGCGCGGGAACAGATACGCAGTATTTT. This chain links TRBV11-2 with TRBJ2-3; perhaps TRBD2 as D (6 bases). This CDR3 is 14 amino acids long. The germline V and J ends were trimmed by 10 bases and 3 bases, with 17 bases remaining between them. CDR1 is SGHAT, CDR2 FQNNGV, per germline.

This sequence joins TRBV7-9 and TRBJ2-7; TRBD1 matches 7 bases. Germline values: CDR1 SEHNR, CDR2 FQNEAQ (reference sequence). With V trimmed by 5 bases and J by 7 bases, 8 bases remained unmatched. The CDR3 runs 13 residues. The CDR3, as DNA: TGTGCCAGCAGCCAGGGATCGGGACAGGAGCAGTACTTC. This translates into CASSQGSGQEQYF.

The V gene is TRBV5-6, the J gene TRBJ2-7; 8 positions match TRBD2. The CDR3 covers 14 residues. V shed 5 bases and J 2 bases; nucleotides not matched to a gene: 6. CDR1 SGHDT and CDR2 YYEEEE come from the germline V gene. Here the CDR3 reads CASSSGLAAYEQYF. The CDR3 DNA sequence: TGTGCCAGCAGTTCCGGACTAGCAGCCTACGAGCAGTACTTC.

V usage is TRBV9 and J usage is TRBJ1-5; D might be TRBD1 (5 bases). Germline V lookup: CDR1 SGDLS, CDR2 YYNGEE. The V gene lost 2 bases and the J gene lost 3 bases, with 12 bases spanning the gap. The CDR3 has 15 amino acids. The CDR3 sequence is CASSVGGAPNQPQHF. The CDR3 bases are TGTGCCAGCAGCGTCGGTGGGGCGCCCAATCAGCCCCAGCATTTT.

The rearrangement uses TRBV9 and TRBJ2-3, with 7 bases that match TRBD1. Germline V lookup: CDR1 SGDLS, CDR2 YYNGEE. V trimming: 4 bases; J trimming: 5 bases; junction bases outside the gene matches: 16. The CDR3 runs 17 residues. The CDR3 spells CASSTPRQGSSGDTQYF. The CDR3 DNA is TGTGCCAGCAGCACGCCCCGACAGGGCTCTTCAGGAGATACGCAGTATTTT. Looking up the rest from reference TRBV9 and TRBJ2-3 gives the full variable domain: DSGVTQTPKHLITATGQRVTLRCSPRSGDLSVYWYQQSLDQGLQFLIQYYNGEERAKGNILERFSAQQFPDLHSELNLSSLELGDSALYFCASSTPRQGSSGDTQYFGPGTRLTVL.

The rearrangement uses TRBV13 and TRBJ2-7; weak D call: TRBD1 (6 bases). V lost 4 bases and J 4 bases, leaving 11 bases between the germline ends. The CDR3 spans 13 residues. Germline V gene lookup returns CDR1 PRHDT and CDR2 FYEKMQ (reference sequence). DNA of the CDR3: TGTGCCAGCAGCTCGGACAGACATTACGAGCAGTACTTC. It translates to CASSSDRHYEQYF.